This T cell receptor beta chain was captured in a study of blood T cell repertoires in COVID-19. Study summary: The study drew acute and convalescent COVID-19 samples from the United States, Italy and Spain. Sample material is recorded as cDNA or gDNA derived from T cells, B-cell-depleted T cells, or PBMCs.

Per the study methods: By means of reference gene primer amplification, nucleated cell counts were estimated. Sequencing used immunoSEQ multiplex PCR; TCRdb keeps in-frame clones, though not all of them. The DNA was the basis for D and trimming; V, J and clone size are from that table. The sample carries 200,000 to 300,000 clones, approximately 82% recorded once. Per the germline V gene, CDR1 is KGHSH and CDR2 is LQKENI. The junction had 6 bases not matched to a gene; V was cut back by 5 bases and J by 1 base. This CDR3 is built from 15 residues. Sequenced input: peripheral blood. The rearrangement uses TRBV18 and TRBJ1-1, with 8 positions matching TRBD1. The clonotype was recovered from a woman of 80 years or more with acute or convalescent COVID-19. This CDR3 is CASSNDQGANTEAFF. The CDR3 DNA reads as TGTGCCAGCTCAAACGACCAGGGGGCGAACACTGAAGCTTTCTTT. Combining the CDR3 with reference TRBV18 and TRBJ1-1 gives the whole variable domain NAGVMQNPRHLVRRRGQEARLRCSPMKGHSHVYWYRQLPEEGLKFMVYLQKENIIDESGMPKERFSAEFPKEGPSILRIQQVVRGDSAAYFCASSNDQGANTEAFFGQGTRLTVV.